A single sample gave rise to the 23 T cell receptor beta chains below, sequenced in a study of T cells in Graves' hyperthyroidism and ophthalmopathy. Amplification targeted TCR beta CDR3 regions from RNA transcripts. A first-round RT-PCR of the TCR CDR3 used the HTBI primer set. One entry per CDR3 protein results from TCRdb running MiXCR on the multiplex PCR reads. The sample comprises over 350,000 distinct CDR3 sequences, around 18% of which are singletons, and roughly two fifths rests with the top ten. Material for sequencing was blood. These receptor sequences come from a man in his late teens or twenties with Graves' ophthalmopathy.

The chain carries TRBV18 and TRBJ1-1; D is ambiguous. The CDR3 is made up of 14 amino acids. Trimming cost V 3 bases and J 1 base, with 9 bases left between them. CDR1 and CDR2 from the germline V gene are KGHSH and LQKENI. As DNA, the CDR3 is TGTGCCAGCTCACCCCTCGACGGGAACACTGAAGCTTTCTTT. It encodes CASSPLDGNTEAFF. Combining the CDR3 with reference TRBV18 and TRBJ1-1 gives the whole variable domain NAGVMQNPRHLVRRRGQEARLRCSPMKGHSHVYWYRQLPEEGLKFMVYLQKENIIDESGMPKERFSAEFPKEGPSILRIQQVVRGDSAAYFCASSPLDGNTEAFFGQGTRLTVV.

In its sample, this clonotype was seen many times. The genes are TRBV5-1 and TRBJ1-1; D is perhaps TRBD1 (6 bases). The CDR3 runs to 16 residues. V lost 5 bases, J lost 0 bases, and 17 bases lay in between. The germline gives CDR1 SGHRS, CDR2 YFSETQ. In DNA form, the CDR3 reads TGCGCCAGCAGGTCGAGAATGGGACACTTGAACACTGAAGCTTTCTTT. Amino acids: CASRSRMGHLNTEAFF. The full variable domain, rest sourced from reference TRBV5-1 and TRBJ1-1, is KAGVTQTPRYLIKTRGQQVTLSCSPISGHRSVSWYQQTPGQGLQFLFEYFSETQRNKGNFPGRFSGRQFSNSRSEMNVSTLELGDSALYLCASRSRMGHLNTEAFFGQGTRLTVV.

This clonotype came up many times. The chain couples TRBV12-3 or TRBV12-4 to TRBJ2-3, with D possibly TRBD2 on 7 matching bases. Trimming removed 1 base from V and 1 base from J, with 9 bases in between. The CDR3 spans 15 residues. CDR3 nucleotides: TGTGCCAGCAGTTTAGGCGGGGGCGGCACAGATACGCAGTATTTT. Its translation is CASSLGGGGTDTQYF.

This clonotype appeared many times. One junction end does not reproduce the germline sequence, and a read error may be involved. This sequence joins TRBV12-3 or TRBV12-4 and TRBJ2-7, with D unclear. The CDR3 spans 14 residues. The CDR3 here is CASSLAGDSYEQYF. CDR3 in DNA: TGCGCCAGCAGCTTGGCTGGGGATTCCTACGAGCAGTACTTC.

This clonotype occurred many times. V and J are TRBV14 and TRBJ1-1, with TRBD1 identical over 8 bases. V lost 0 bases to trimming and J lost 6 bases; unmatched junction nucleotides: 6. CDR1 and CDR2 from the germline V gene are SGHDN and FVKESK. This CDR3 spans 15 amino acids. The CDR3 DNA follows: TGTGCCAGCAGCCAAGAATGGGGGACAGGTCCTGAAGCTTTCTTT. This encodes CASSQEWGTGPEAFF.

The V and J genes are TRBV11-3 and TRBJ2-7; D might be TRBD1 (5 bases). The CDR3 runs 14 residues. The germline V and J ends were trimmed by 8 bases and 7 bases, with 21 bases remaining between them. Germline V gene lookup returns CDR1 SGHNT and CDR2 YENEEA. The CDR3 here is CASERTGKGDEQYF. CDR3 nucleotides: TGTGCCAGCGAACGTACAGGAAAGGGTGATGAGCAGTACTTC.

Concerning this clonotype: A read error may be the cause here, since a much bigger clone is one base away. The chain combines TRBV3-1 with TRBJ1-6; D remains unclear. In germline, CDR1 is LGHDT, CDR2 YNNKEL (reference sequence). CDR3 size: 14 residues. The ends were cut back, 8 bases at V and 7 bases at J, with 15 bases in the middle. CDR3 region: CASGPRDSNSPLHF. The CDR3 bases are TGTGCCAGCGGCCCCCGGGATTCCAATTCACCCCTCCACTTT. Drawing the rest from reference TRBV3-1 and TRBJ1-6, the complete variable domain is DTAVSQTPKYLVTQMGNDKSIKCEQNLGHDTMYWYKQDSKKFLKIMFSYNNKELIINETVPNRFSPKSPDKAHLNLHINSLELGDSAVYFCASGPRDSNSPLHFGNGTRLTVT.

The genes are TRBV19 and TRBJ2-7; D gene uncertain. The CDR3 length is 11 residues. CDR1 is LNHDA, CDR2 SQIVND, per germline (reference sequence). V was clipped by 6 bases and J by 9 bases, with 12 bases between them. The CDR3 DNA sequence: TGTGCCAGTAGCGACTCCCGGGTGCAGTACTTC. It codes for CASSDSRVQYF.

This clonotype was recorded at least ten times. V usage is TRBV28 and J usage is TRBJ1-2, with D hard to call. V was clipped by 7 bases and J by 4 bases, with 25 bases between them. This CDR3 is built from 17 residues. Germline assignment: CDR1 MDHEN and CDR2 SYDVKM. CDR3 DNA sequence: TGTGCCAGCACCTCGGGAGGGCAGGCCTCACCCCTCTATGGCTACACCTTC. It specifies CASTSGGQASPLYGYTF.

This clonotype has at least ten counts. The chain is built from TRBV18 and TRBJ1-2; D ambiguous. Germline V gene sequence: CDR1 KGHSH, CDR2 LQKENI. V was trimmed by 2 bases and J by 9 bases, leaving 16 bases between them. The CDR3 runs 14 residues. The CDR3 region has the DNA TGTGCCAGCTCACCAAGCGAATCGAGCGTCCGCTACACCTTC. Its translation is CASSPSESSVRYTF.

This chain links TRBV4-1 with TRBJ1-1; D ambiguous. Germline lookup yields CDR1 MGHRA and CDR2 YSYEKL. This CDR3 contains 13 residues. The ends were cut back, 2 bases at V and 2 bases at J, with 6 bases in the middle. The CDR3 reads CASSQKTNTEAFF. The CDR3 bases are TGCGCCAGCAGCCAAAAGACTAACACTGAAGCTTTCTTT.

This clonotype came up a few times. J is TRBJ2-2 and V is TRBV4-1; D is possibly TRBD2 (6 bases). Germline values: CDR1 MGHRA, CDR2 YSYEKL. There are 17 residues in the CDR3. Trimming cost V 0 bases and J 6 bases, with 17 bases left between them. CDR3 amino acids: CASSQEARGTVAGELFF. In DNA form, the CDR3 reads TGCGCCAGCAGCCAAGAGGCCCGGGGGACGGTTGCCGGGGAGCTGTTTTTT.

This clonotype was observed many times. The rearrangement uses TRBV12-3 or TRBV12-4 and TRBJ1-1; D gene ambiguous. The V end was cut by 6 bases, the J end by 6 bases, with 14 bases between. The CDR3 is 13 residues long. CDR3 coding DNA: TGTGCCAGCAGCCGTCCCGGATTCTCTGAAGCTTTCTTT. This sequence encodes CASSRPGFSEAFF.

The genes are TRBV4-2 and TRBJ2-1, with 11 bases fitting TRBD2. Trimming removed 6 bases from V and 7 bases from J; junction bases left unmatched: 11. CDR1 LGHNA and CDR2 YNFKEQ come from the germline V gene. The length of the CDR3 is 16 residues. CDR3 bases: TGTGCCAGCAGGGGGGAGGCGGCTAGCGGGGGGAATGAGCAGTTCTTC. This translates into CASRGEAASGGNEQFF.

This clonotype has at least ten counts. This chain joins TRBV12-3 or TRBV12-4 and TRBJ1-1, with D maybe TRBD1 (5 bases). V lost 8 bases to trimming and J lost 4 bases, with 14 bases between them. This CDR3 is built from 13 residues. The CDR3 nucleotides read TGTGCCAGCGGAAGGGGCGGTGGCACTGAAGCTTTCTTT. Translated: CASGRGGGTEAFF.

The chain joins TRBV5-1 to TRBJ2-2, with 10 bases identical to TRBD2. J was trimmed by 4 bases and V by 4 bases; bases with no gene match: 10. This CDR3 spans 17 amino acids. Germline values: CDR1 SGHRS, CDR2 YFSETQ. The CDR3 DNA follows: TGCGCCAGCAGCCCTCAAGCGGGGGGGAGGTCCACCGGGGAGCTGTTTTTT. This gives the protein CASSPQAGGRSTGELFF.

The chain's CDR3 is CASWLAGGPPETQYF. CDR3 DNA sequence: TGTGCCAGTTGGCTAGCGGGTGGCCCACCGGAGACCCAGTACTTC. The chain is built from TRBV27 and TRBJ2-5; 8 bases fit TRBD2. With V trimmed by 9 bases and J by 5 bases, 14 bases remained unmatched. CDR3 length: 15 amino acids. Per germline, CDR1 MNHEY and CDR2 SMNVEV (reference sequence).

This clonotype was recorded once. V is TRBV6-1 and J is TRBJ1-4, with D unresolved. This CDR3 is 15 amino acids long. Germline-derived CDR1 and CDR2 are MNHNS and SASEGT. With 6 bases removed from V and 0 bases from J, the gap between germline ends came to 11 bases. DNA for the CDR3: TGTGCCAGCAGCAAAGACACCGCAACTAATGAAAAACTGTTTTTT. Protein product: CASSKDTATNEKLFF.

The rearrangement links TRBV24-1 to TRBJ1-5; D may be TRBD1 (5 bases). The CDR3 extends over 14 amino acids. The V gene lost 5 bases and the J gene lost 7 bases, with 14 bases spanning the gap. Germline CDR1 reads KGHDR; CDR2 reads SFDVKD. The CDR3 loop reads CATSATGLGQPQHF. For the CDR3, the DNA is TGTGCCACCAGTGCCACAGGCCTTGGGCAGCCCCAGCATTTT.

This clonotype has at least ten counts. This chain joins TRBV6-1 and TRBJ2-7; TRBD1 is a possible D gene (5 bases). The CDR3 covers 14 residues. V lost 2 bases and J lost 3, with 11 bases in between. The germline V gene has CDR1 MNHNS and CDR2 SASEGT. CDR3 bases: TGTGCCAGCAGTGAAACAGGTCAGATCTACGAGCAGTACTTC. As protein: CASSETGQIYEQYF.

The chain employs TRBV29-1 and TRBJ2-1, with 7 bases identical to TRBD2. CDR3 length: 14 amino acids. The junction had 9 bases not matched to a gene; V was cut back by 6 bases and J by 4 bases. Germline V gene lookup returns CDR1 SQVTM and CDR2 ANQGSEA. In nucleotides, the CDR3 is TGCAGCGTCCAGCCGGGACTACAGTACAATGAGCAGTTCTTC. This gives the protein CSVQPGLQYNEQFF.

This clonotype was picked up many times. The chain couples TRBV10-3 to TRBJ2-7, with TRBD2 as a possible D gene (6 bases). Germline CDR1 ENHRY, CDR2 SYGVKD. This CDR3 is built from 15 residues. The V end was cut by 3 bases, the J end by 0 bases, with 12 bases between. DNA for the CDR3: TGTGCCATCAGTGAAGTTGCGGGGTCCTCCTACGAGCAGTACTTC. This gives the protein CAISEVAGSSYEQYF.

This clonotype showed up just a few times. This sequence joins TRBV28 and TRBJ1-6; no clear D. V was cut by 1 base and J by 1 base, with 8 bases left in between. The CDR3 totals 16 residues. The germline gives CDR1 MDHEN, CDR2 SYDVKM. Written as DNA, the CDR3 is TGTGCCAGCAGTTTATCCCCGGGGTCCTATAATTCACCCCTCCACTTT. It translates to CASSLSPGSYNSPLHF.